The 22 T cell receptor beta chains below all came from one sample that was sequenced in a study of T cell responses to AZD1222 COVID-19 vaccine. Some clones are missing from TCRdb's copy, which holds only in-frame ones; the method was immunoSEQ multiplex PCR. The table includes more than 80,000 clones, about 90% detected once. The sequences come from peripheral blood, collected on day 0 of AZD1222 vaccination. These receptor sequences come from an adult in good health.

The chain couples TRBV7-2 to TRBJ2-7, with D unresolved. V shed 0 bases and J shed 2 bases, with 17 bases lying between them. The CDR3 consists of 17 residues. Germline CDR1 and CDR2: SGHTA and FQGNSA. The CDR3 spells CASSLAVKDRSTYEQYF. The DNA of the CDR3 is TGTGCCAGCAGCTTAGCGGTAAAGGACCGAAGCACCTACGAGCAGTACTTC.

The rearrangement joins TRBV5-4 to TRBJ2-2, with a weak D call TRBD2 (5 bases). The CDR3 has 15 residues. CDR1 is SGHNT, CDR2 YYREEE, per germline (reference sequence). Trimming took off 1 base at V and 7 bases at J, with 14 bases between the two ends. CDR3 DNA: TGTGCCAGCAGCTTGACCCGACCGGGGAGCGGGGAGCTGTTTTTT. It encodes CASSLTRPGSGELFF.

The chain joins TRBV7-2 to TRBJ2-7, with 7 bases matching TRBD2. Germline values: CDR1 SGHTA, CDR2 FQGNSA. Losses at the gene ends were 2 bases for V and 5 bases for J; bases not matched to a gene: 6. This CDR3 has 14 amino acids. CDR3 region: CASSLYGRSDEQYF. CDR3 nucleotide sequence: TGTGCCAGCAGCTTATACGGGAGGTCGGACGAGCAGTACTTC.

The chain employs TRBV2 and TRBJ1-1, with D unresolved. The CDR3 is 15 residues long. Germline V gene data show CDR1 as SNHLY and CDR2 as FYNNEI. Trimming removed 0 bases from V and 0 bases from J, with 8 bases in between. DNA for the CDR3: TGTGCCAGCAGTGAAGCCCGGGGTTTGAACACTGAAGCTTTCTTT. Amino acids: CASSEARGLNTEAFF.

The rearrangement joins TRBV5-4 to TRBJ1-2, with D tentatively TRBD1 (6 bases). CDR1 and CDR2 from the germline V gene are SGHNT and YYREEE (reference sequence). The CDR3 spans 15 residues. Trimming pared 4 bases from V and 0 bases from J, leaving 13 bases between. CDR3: CASSVQGISNYGYTF. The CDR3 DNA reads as TGTGCCAGCAGCGTCCAGGGGATTTCTAACTATGGCTACACCTTC. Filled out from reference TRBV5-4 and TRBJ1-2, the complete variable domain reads ETGVTQSPTHLIKTRGQQVTLRCSSQSGHNTVSWYQQALGQGPQFIFQYYREEENGRGNFPPRFSGLQFPNYSSELNVNALELDDSALYLCASSVQGISNYGYTFGSGTRLTVV.

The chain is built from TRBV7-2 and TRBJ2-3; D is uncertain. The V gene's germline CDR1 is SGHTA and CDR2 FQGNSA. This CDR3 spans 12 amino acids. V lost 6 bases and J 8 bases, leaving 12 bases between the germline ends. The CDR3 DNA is TGTGCCAGCAGTTCTGTTCGGGTTACGCAGTATTTT. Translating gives CASSSVRVTQYF.

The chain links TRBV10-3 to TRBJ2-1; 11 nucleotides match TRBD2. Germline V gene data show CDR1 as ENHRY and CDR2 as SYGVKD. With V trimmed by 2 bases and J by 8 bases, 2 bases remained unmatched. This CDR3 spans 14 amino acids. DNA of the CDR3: TGTGCCATCAGTGAGACTAGCGGGAGACATGAGCAGTTCTTC. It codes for CAISETSGRHEQFF.

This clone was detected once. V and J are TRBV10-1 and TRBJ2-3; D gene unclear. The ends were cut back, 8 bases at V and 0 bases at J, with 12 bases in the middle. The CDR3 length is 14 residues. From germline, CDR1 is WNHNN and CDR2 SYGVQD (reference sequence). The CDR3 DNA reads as TGCGCCAGCTCCCGAGACCCCAGCACAGATACGCAGTATTTT. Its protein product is CASSRDPSTDTQYF.

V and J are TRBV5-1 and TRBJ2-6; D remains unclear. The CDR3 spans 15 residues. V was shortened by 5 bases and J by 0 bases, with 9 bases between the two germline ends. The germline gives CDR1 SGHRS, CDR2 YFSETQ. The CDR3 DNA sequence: TGCGCCAGCAGAACTTCTACCTCTGGGGCCAACGTCCTGACTTTC. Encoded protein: CASRTSTSGANVLTF. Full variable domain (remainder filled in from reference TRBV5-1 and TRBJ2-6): KAGVTQTPRYLIKTRGQQVTLSCSPISGHRSVSWYQQTPGQGLQFLFEYFSETQRNKGNFPGRFSGRQFSNSRSEMNVSTLELGDSALYLCASRTSTSGANVLTFGAGSRLTVL.

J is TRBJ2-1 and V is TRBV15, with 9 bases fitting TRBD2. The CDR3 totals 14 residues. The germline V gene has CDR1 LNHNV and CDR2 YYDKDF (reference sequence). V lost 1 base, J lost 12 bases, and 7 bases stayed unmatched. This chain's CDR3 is CATSRGLADSRQFF. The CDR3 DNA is TGTGCCACCAGCAGAGGACTAGCGGACTCGCGGCAGTTCTTC.

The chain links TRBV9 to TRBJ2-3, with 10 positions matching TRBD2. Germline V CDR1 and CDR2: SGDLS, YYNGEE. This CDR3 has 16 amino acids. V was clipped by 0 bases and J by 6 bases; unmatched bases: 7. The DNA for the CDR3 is TGTGCCAGCAGCGTAGGCCTAGCGGGAGTGGAGGATACGCAGTATTTT. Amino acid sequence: CASSVGLAGVEDTQYF. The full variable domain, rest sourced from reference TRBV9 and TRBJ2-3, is DSGVTQTPKHLITATGQRVTLRCSPRSGDLSVYWYQQSLDQGLQFLIQYYNGEERAKGNILERFSAQQFPDLHSELNLSSLELGDSALYFCASSVGLAGVEDTQYFGPGTRLTVL.

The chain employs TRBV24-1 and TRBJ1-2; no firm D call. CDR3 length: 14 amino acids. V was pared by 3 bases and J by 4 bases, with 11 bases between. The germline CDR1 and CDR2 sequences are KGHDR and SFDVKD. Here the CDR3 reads CATSDTGQAYGYTF. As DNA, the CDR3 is TGTGCCACCAGTGATACCGGGCAGGCCTATGGCTACACCTTC.

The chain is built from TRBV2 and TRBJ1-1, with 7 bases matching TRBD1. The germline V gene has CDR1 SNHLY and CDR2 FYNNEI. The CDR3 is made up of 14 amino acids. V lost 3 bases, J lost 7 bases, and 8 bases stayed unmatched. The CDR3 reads CASSELARGDEAFF. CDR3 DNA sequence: TGTGCCAGCAGTGAGCTTGCCAGGGGGGATGAAGCTTTCTTT.

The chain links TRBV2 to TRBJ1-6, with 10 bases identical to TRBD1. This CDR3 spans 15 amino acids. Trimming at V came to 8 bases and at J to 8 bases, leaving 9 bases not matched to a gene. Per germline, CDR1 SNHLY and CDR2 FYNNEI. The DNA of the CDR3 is TGTGCCAGCTCCCCTGAGGGGACAGGGGATTCACCCCTCCACTTT. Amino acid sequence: CASSPEGTGDSPLHF.

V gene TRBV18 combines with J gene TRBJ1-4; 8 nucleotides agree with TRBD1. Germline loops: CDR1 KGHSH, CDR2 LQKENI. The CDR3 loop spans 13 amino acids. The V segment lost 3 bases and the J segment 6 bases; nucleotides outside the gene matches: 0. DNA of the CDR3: TGTGCCAGCTCACCGGACAGGGATGAAAAACTGTTTTTT. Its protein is CASSPDRDEKLFF.

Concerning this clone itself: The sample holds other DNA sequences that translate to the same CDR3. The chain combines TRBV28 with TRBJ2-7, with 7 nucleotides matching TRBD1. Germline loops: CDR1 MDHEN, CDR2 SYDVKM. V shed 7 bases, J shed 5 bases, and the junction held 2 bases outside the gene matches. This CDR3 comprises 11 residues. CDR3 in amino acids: CASTTGDEQYF. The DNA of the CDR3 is TGTGCCAGCACAACAGGGGACGAGCAGTACTTC.

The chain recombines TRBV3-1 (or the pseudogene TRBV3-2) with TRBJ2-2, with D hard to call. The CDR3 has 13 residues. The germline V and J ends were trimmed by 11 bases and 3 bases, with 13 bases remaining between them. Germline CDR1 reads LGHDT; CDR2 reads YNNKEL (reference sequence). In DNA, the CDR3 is TGTGCCGCCCAGGTCTATGACACCGGGGAGCTGTTTTTT. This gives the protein CAAQVYDTGELFF.

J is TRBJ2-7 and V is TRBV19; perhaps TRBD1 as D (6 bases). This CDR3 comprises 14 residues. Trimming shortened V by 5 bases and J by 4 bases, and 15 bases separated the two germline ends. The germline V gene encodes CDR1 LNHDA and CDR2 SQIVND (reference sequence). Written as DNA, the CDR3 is TGTGCCAGTAGTCCACAGGGTTGGTTGTACGAGCAGTACTTC. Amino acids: CASSPQGWLYEQYF. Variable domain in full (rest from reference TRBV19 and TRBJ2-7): DGGITQSPKYLFRKEGQNVTLSCEQNLNHDAMYWYRQDPGQGLRLIYYSQIVNDFQKGDIAEGYSVSREKKESFPLTVTSAQKNPTAFYLCASSPQGWLYEQYFGPGTRLTVT.

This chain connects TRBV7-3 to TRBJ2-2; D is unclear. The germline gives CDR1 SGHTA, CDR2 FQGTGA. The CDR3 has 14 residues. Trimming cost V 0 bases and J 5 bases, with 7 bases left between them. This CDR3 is CASSLTARTGELFF. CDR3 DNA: TGTGCCAGCAGCTTAACCGCCCGGACCGGGGAGCTGTTTTTT.

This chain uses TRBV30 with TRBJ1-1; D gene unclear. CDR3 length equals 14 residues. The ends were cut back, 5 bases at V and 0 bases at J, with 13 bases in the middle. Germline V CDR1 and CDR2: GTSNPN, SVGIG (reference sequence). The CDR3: CAWSLTLMNTEAFF. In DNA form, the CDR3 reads TGTGCCTGGTCCTTGACTTTAATGAACACTGAAGCTTTCTTT.

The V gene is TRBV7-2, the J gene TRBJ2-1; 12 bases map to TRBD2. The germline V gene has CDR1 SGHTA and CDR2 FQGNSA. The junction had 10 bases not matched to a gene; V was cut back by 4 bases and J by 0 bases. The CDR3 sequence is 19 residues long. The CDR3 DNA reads TGTGCCAGCAGCTCCCAAGGACTAGCGGGGTGGAGCTCCTACAATGAGCAGTTCTTC. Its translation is CASSSQGLAGWSSYNEQFF.

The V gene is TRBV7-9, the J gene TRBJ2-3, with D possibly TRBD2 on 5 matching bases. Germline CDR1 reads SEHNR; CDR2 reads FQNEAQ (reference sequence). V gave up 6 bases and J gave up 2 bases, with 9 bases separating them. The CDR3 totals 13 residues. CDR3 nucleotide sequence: TGTGCCAGCAGTTCGGGATCCACAGATACGCAGTATTTT. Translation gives CASSSGSTDTQYF.